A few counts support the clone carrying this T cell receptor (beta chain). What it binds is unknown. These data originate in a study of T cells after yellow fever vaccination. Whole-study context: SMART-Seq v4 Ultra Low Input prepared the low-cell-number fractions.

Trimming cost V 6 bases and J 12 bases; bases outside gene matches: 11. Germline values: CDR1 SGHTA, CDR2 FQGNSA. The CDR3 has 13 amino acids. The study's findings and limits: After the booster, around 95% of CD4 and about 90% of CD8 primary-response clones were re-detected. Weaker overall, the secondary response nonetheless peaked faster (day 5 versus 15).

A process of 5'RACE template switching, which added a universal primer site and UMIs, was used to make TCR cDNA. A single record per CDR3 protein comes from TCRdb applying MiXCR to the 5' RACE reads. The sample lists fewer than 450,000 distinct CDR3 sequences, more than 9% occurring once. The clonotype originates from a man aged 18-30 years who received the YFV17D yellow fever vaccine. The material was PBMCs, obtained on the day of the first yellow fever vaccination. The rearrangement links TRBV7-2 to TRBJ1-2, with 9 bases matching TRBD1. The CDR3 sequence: CASSFRDRDPHTF. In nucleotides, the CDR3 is TGTGCCAGCAGTTTCCGGGACAGGGATCCCCACACCTTC.